The T cell receptor (beta chain) under discussion was sequenced for a study of T cell responses to AZD1222 COVID-19 vaccine. Assay: immunoSEQ multiplex PCR; the TCRdb copy retains only in-frame clones and omits some. The sample contains roughly 120,000 clones, about 94% of which appear only once. The origin of this receptor is an adult in good health. The specimen was peripheral blood, collected on day 0 of AZD1222 vaccination.

CDR3 amino acids: CASSFLSGVGDTGELFF. The CDR3 nucleotides read TGCGCCAGCAGCTTTCTTAGCGGAGTAGGGGACACCGGGGAGCTGTTTTTT. The chain is built from TRBV5-1 and TRBJ2-2; TRBD2 is a possible D gene (6 bases). Trimming took 2 bases from V and 3 from J, leaving 17 bases between them. The CDR3 loop spans 17 amino acids. Germline values: CDR1 SGHRS, CDR2 YFSETQ.